This passage covers 7 T cell receptor beta chains from one sample sequenced in a study of CD8 T cells in Susac syndrome. Reverse transcription of roughly 0.5 to 1 ug RNA used random hexamers. TCRdb analysed the immunoSEQ multiplex PCR reads with MiXCR anew, one entry per CDR3 protein. The sample records 95,000 or so distinct CDR3 sequences, over 80% being singletons. The sequenced material came from CD8+ T cells from PBMCs. The receptors stem from a human donor in good health.

This chain links TRBV7-6 with TRBJ1-1; 7 bases are shared with TRBD1. The J segment lost 3 bases and the V segment lost 3 bases, leaving 4 bases of the junction unmatched. Germline loops: CDR1 SGHVS, CDR2 FNYEAQ. The CDR3 has 14 residues. CDR3 bases: TGTGCCAGCAGCTTCGGGGGACAGCACACTGAAGCTTTCTTT. It yields the protein CASSFGGQHTEAFF.

The chain combines TRBV20-1 with TRBJ2-7; 7 positions agree with TRBD2. The trim removed 0 bases at V and 5 bases at J, leaving 10 bases unmatched. Germline-derived CDR1 and CDR2 are DFQATT and SNEGSKA (reference sequence). The CDR3 has 15 amino acids. The CDR3 protein is CSARDMRTRKDEQYF. The CDR3 nucleotides are TGCAGTGCTAGAGATATGAGGACTAGAAAGGACGAGCAGTACTTC.

This chain links TRBV18 with TRBJ1-1; D is ambiguous. Trimming pared 0 bases from V and 2 bases from J, leaving 7 bases between. Germline CDR1 KGHSH, CDR2 LQKENI. The CDR3 is made up of 14 amino acids. CDR3 in amino acids: CASSPPIENTEAFF. Here the CDR3 DNA reads TGTGCCAGCTCACCACCGATAGAAAACACTGAAGCTTTCTTT.

The chain carries TRBV7-9 and TRBJ2-1; TRBD2 matches at 11 bases. Per germline, CDR1 SEHNR and CDR2 FQNEAQ (reference sequence). V shed 4 bases, J shed 0 bases, and the junction held 11 bases outside the gene matches. This CDR3 has 19 amino acids. CDR3 sequence (DNA): TGTGCCAGCAGCTGGGTAGCGGGGGGGCGTGTGAGCTCCTACAATGAGCAGTTCTTC. Its protein is CASSWVAGGRVSSYNEQFF.

The chain combines TRBV6-1 with TRBJ2-7; 7 nucleotides match TRBD1. CDR3 size: 14 residues. V gave up 1 base and J gave up 3 bases; unmatched junction bases: 3. CDR1 MNHNS and CDR2 SASEGT come from the germline V gene. The DNA for the CDR3 is TGTGCCAGCAGTGAAGGATCAGGGGGCTACGAGCAGTACTTC. As protein: CASSEGSGGYEQYF.

V usage is TRBV19 and J usage is TRBJ2-3; D may match TRBD1 or TRBD2 (5 bases each). With 10 bases removed from V and 10 bases from J, the gap between germline ends came to 15 bases. CDR1 and CDR2 from the germline V gene are LNHDA and SQIVND (reference sequence). The CDR3 is 11 amino acids. The chain's CDR3 is CATGTHQAQYF. CDR3 sequence (DNA): TGTGCCACTGGGACCCATCAGGCGCAGTATTTT.

V usage is TRBV11-2 and J usage is TRBJ2-7; 10 bases match TRBD1. The CDR3 length is 16 residues. V lost 6 bases, J lost 2 bases, and 10 bases stayed unmatched. CDR1 and CDR2 (germline): SGHAT, FQNNGV. The CDR3 reads CASSLAPGQGAYEQYF. DNA for the CDR3: TGTGCCAGCAGTCTAGCCCCAGGACAGGGGGCCTACGAGCAGTACTTC.